This TCR beta chain was profiled in a study of cytotoxic CD8 clonotypes in ibrutinib-treated CLL. Study background: The cohort had about 10 relapsed/refractory and fewer than 16 treatment-naive patients, 17 IGHV unmutated.

Here immunoSEQ multiplex PCR was the method, and the copy in TCRdb shows in-frame clones only, minus some. Here the sample spans around 70,000 clones, just over 90% being singletons. This clone was recorded once. Its antigen is as yet unknown. Germline assignment: CDR1 MNHNY and CDR2 SVGAGI (reference sequence). Trimming removed 7 bases from V and 9 bases from J, with 19 bases in between. This CDR3 is built from 14 residues. Study conclusions and caveats: Stable or contracted on treatment, public clonotypes were also uncommon.

Specimen: PBMCs, collected after 12 months of ibrutinib treatment. The source is a human donor with chronic lymphocytic leukemia. This rearrangement joins TRBV6-6 to TRBJ2-1; tentatively, D is TRBD1 (5 bases). The CDR3 DNA reads TGTGCCAGCAACACAAAGGGTGTTCAGGGTGAGCAGTTCTTC. As protein: CASNTKGVQGEQFF.